The entry below describes one TCR beta chain. What it recognizes is unknown. This record comes from a study of post-analysis software for immune sequencing data. Looking at the study overall: Some patients lacked subtype; others had relapsing-remitting, secondary progressive or progressive-relapsing disease.

Study-level points and caveats: Multiple sclerosis patients showed significantly lower normalized Chao1 diversity than controls did. Elevated frequency relative to controls characterized several TRBV segments in patients, TRBV5-6, TRBV5-1 and TRBV20-1 among them. Strong co-clustering by F measure was evident for samples that had been prepared in the same batch.

V was pared by 4 bases and J by 1 base, with 10 bases between. The CDR3 contains 14 residues. Germline loops: CDR1 MNHEY, CDR2 SVGAGI. Tagging with unique molecular identifiers was a feature of the TCR beta cDNA libraries. With roughly 0.95 to 11 million T cells as the source, hundreds of thousands of cDNA molecules resulted. MiXCR, applied by TCRdb to the PCR reads, yields one record per CDR3 protein. This sample yields approximately 630,000 distinct CDR3 sequences, of which more than 50% are seen a single time; approximately 10% belongs to the top ten. The sample comprised blood. The chain carries TRBV6-5 and TRBJ1-1; no clear D gene. The clonotype originates from a girl aged 2-10 years with multiple sclerosis. CDR3: CASSSTYRNTEAFF. Here the CDR3 DNA reads TGTGCCAGCAGTTCAACTTACAGGAACACTGAAGCTTTCTTT.